One sample yielded the 28 T cell receptor beta chains listed below, sequenced in a study of blood T cell repertoires in COVID-19. Sequencing used immunoSEQ multiplex PCR; TCRdb keeps in-frame clones, though not all of them. The sample carries around 200,000 clones, roughly 84% recorded once. The source material was peripheral blood. These receptor sequences come from a middle-aged woman with COVID-19, enrolled during active disease.

The rearrangement links TRBV5-1 to TRBJ2-1, with D possibly being TRBD2 (5 bases). Trimming left V 4 bases short and J 0 bases short, with 17 bases between. This CDR3 is built from 17 residues. Germline V gives CDR1 SGHRS, CDR2 YFSETQ. The CDR3 spells CASSNPSDYLSYNEQFF. CDR3 bases: TGCGCCAGCAGCAACCCAAGTGACTACCTCTCCTACAATGAGCAGTTCTTC.

The chain carries TRBV14 and TRBJ2-7, with 8 bases fitting TRBD1. Germline lookup yields CDR1 SGHDN and CDR2 FVKESK. The CDR3 runs to 14 residues. With V trimmed by 8 bases and J by 0 bases, 6 bases remained unmatched. The CDR3 DNA is TGTGCCAGCGGGCGGACAGGGAGCTCCTACGAGCAGTACTTC. It is translated as CASGRTGSSYEQYF.

This clone was seen only a few times. CDR3 coding DNA: TGTGCCAGCAGTGAAGTCCGCGGTAACACCGGGGAGCTGTTTTTT. Residues: CASSEVRGNTGELFF. The chain uses TRBV2 and TRBJ2-2; D gene uncertain. CDR3 size: 15 residues. CDR1 and CDR2 (germline): SNHLY, FYNNEI. V dropped 1 base and J dropped 2 bases, with 8 bases sitting between them. Filled out from reference TRBV2 and TRBJ2-2, the complete variable domain reads EPEVTQTPSHQVTQMGQEVILRCVPISNHLYFYWYRQILGQKVEFLVSFYNNEISEKSEIFDDQFSVERPDGSNFTLKIRSTKLEDSAMYFCASSEVRGNTGELFFGEGSRLTVL.

The chain joins TRBV5-6 to TRBJ1-2; tentatively, D is TRBD1 (6 bases). CDR3 length equals 14 residues. The germline V gene has CDR1 SGHDT and CDR2 YYEEEE. V was cut by 4 bases and J by 3 bases, with 13 bases left in between. CDR3 bases: TGTGCCAGCAGCAAAAGGGACACCTACTATGGCTACACCTTC. This codes for CASSKRDTYYGYTF.

This chain links TRBV12-5 with TRBJ1-5; unclear D gene. Trimming stripped 4 bases from V and 4 bases from J, with 17 bases between. CDR3 length: 16 amino acids. Germline V gives CDR1 LGHNT, CDR2 FRNRAP. In DNA, the CDR3 is TGTGCTAGTGGTTACGGCCTACGCAGGTCAAATCAGCCCCAGCATTTT. Its protein is CASGYGLRRSNQPQHF.

The V call is TRBV12-3 or TRBV12-4, the J call TRBJ1-2; possible D gene TRBD1, 5 bases. The V end lost 6 bases, the J end lost 9 bases, and 11 bases lay between the germline ends. This CDR3 has 11 residues. CDR3 nucleotides: TGTGCCAGCAGGTACAGGTGGAGCTACACCTTC. Amino acids: CASRYRWSYTF.

The chain has TRBV5-1 and TRBJ1-2; possibly TRBD1 for D (5 bases). V was clipped by 6 bases and J by 1 base, with 16 bases between them. Germline values: CDR1 SGHRS, CDR2 YFSETQ. The CDR3 is 15 residues long. The CDR3 DNA reads as TGCGCCAGCACCCTAGGGACTATGTTTAACTATGGCTACACCTTC. Its translation is CASTLGTMFNYGYTF.

To note about this clone: The same CDR3 arises from other DNA sequences in this sample as well. This chain connects TRBV3-1 (or the pseudogene TRBV3-2) to TRBJ1-2; 12 bases map to TRBD1. The CDR3 runs to 15 residues. Trimming cost V 3 bases and J 5 bases; bases outside gene matches: 4. Per the germline V gene, CDR1 is LGHDT and CDR2 is YNNKEL (reference sequence). CDR3 coding DNA: TGTGCCAGCAGCCACGGGACAGGGGGCGCGTATGGCTACACCTTC. Amino acids: CASSHGTGGAYGYTF.

This clone was observed once. The chain is built from TRBV11-3 and TRBJ2-5; 7 positions agree with TRBD1. Germline CDR1 is SGHNT and CDR2 is YENEEA. J lost 5 bases, V lost 3 bases, and 9 bases had no gene match. The CDR3 is made up of 15 amino acids. The CDR3 reads CASSFVQGVGETQYF. The CDR3 nucleotides read TGTGCCAGCAGCTTCGTTCAGGGGGTGGGGGAGACCCAGTACTTC.

This clone was recorded a few times. V gene TRBV6-5 combines with J gene TRBJ1-5, with unresolved D. The CDR3 spans 15 residues. Germline loops: CDR1 MNHEY, CDR2 SVGAGI. V dropped 10 bases and J dropped 7 bases, with 23 bases sitting between them. CDR3 coding DNA: TGTGCCACCCAGATCTCTTGGAGGGTCGGCCAGCCCCAGCATTTT. The encoded protein is CATQISWRVGQPQHF.

The gene calls are TRBV20-1 and TRBJ1-2; no clear D gene. Deletions cut 3 bases from V and 8 bases from J, with 10 bases between. Germline lookup yields CDR1 DFQATT and CDR2 SNEGSKA (reference sequence). This CDR3 comprises 11 residues. The CDR3 DNA is TGCAGTGCTAGGTGGCAGCGAGGCTACACCTTC. It specifies CSARWQRGYTF.

The V and J genes are TRBV2 and TRBJ2-5; TRBD1 matches at 7 bases. The J segment lost 1 base and the V segment lost 6 bases, leaving 11 bases of the junction unmatched. There are 16 residues in the CDR3. Germline-derived CDR1 and CDR2 are SNHLY and FYNNEI. The CDR3 DNA sequence: TGTGCCAGCAGACCGGCCAACAGGGGTGGCCAAGAGACCCAGTACTTC. Protein: CASRPANRGGQETQYF.

The chain uses TRBV5-1 and TRBJ2-1; 8 positions agree with TRBD2. V was clipped by 0 bases and J by 8 bases; unmatched bases: 10. Looked up from germline, CDR1 is SGHRS and CDR2 is YFSETQ. This CDR3 is 16 amino acids long. CDR3 loop: CASSLAGGVVGYEQFF. In DNA form, the CDR3 reads TGCGCCAGCAGCTTGGCCGGGGGGGTAGTTGGGTATGAGCAGTTCTTC.

The V gene is TRBV5-8, the J gene TRBJ2-3; TRBD1 aligns across 7 bases. Per the germline V gene, CDR1 is SGHTS and CDR2 is YDEGEE. The junction had 5 bases not matched to a gene; V was cut back by 4 bases and J by 9 bases. This CDR3 is built from 12 residues. The CDR3 reads CASSLGGYTQYF. In DNA form, the CDR3 reads TGTGCCAGCAGCCTAGGGGGCTACACGCAGTATTTT.

This clone appeared a single time. In nucleotides, the CDR3 is TGCAGTGCTAGTGTGGCGGGGACCTACGAGCAGTACTTC. Translation: CSASVAGTYEQYF. This chain links TRBV20-1 with TRBJ2-7; weak D call: TRBD2 (6 bases). This CDR3 comprises 13 residues. CDR1 is DFQATT, CDR2 SNEGSKA, per germline (reference sequence). Trimming shortened V by 3 bases and J by 2 bases, and 11 bases separated the two germline ends.

V usage is TRBV29-1 and J usage is TRBJ2-5, with D maybe TRBD2 (6 bases). V lost 0 bases to trimming and J lost 5 bases, with 13 bases between them. This CDR3 comprises 14 residues. CDR1 and CDR2 from the germline V gene are SQVTM and ANQGSEA. DNA for the CDR3: TGCAGCGTTGAAGATCCAGCGGGTTCGGAGACCCAGTACTTC. The encoded protein is CSVEDPAGSETQYF. The full variable domain, with the rest looked up from reference TRBV29-1 and TRBJ2-5, is SAVISQKPSRDICQRGTSLTIQCQVDSQVTMMFWYRQQPGQSLTLIATANQGSEATYESGFVIDKFPISRPNLTFSTLTVSNMSPEDSSIYLCSVEDPAGSETQYFGPGTRLLVL.

The chain recombines TRBV28 with TRBJ1-5; perhaps TRBD1 as D (5 bases). Germline V lookup: CDR1 MDHEN, CDR2 SYDVKM. V was shortened by 3 bases and J by 3 bases, with 12 bases between the two germline ends. The CDR3 runs 15 residues. Here the CDR3 reads CASSFMKGSNQPQHF. The CDR3 nucleotides read TGTGCCAGCAGTTTCATGAAGGGGTCCAATCAGCCCCAGCATTTT.

This chain's CDR3 is CASSPGTESLHF. The CDR3 nucleotides are TGTGCCAGCTCACCTGGGACAGAGTCCCTCCACTTT. This chain links TRBV18 with TRBJ1-6; TRBD1 aligns across 7 bases. The CDR3 covers 12 residues. The germline V gene encodes CDR1 KGHSH and CDR2 LQKENI. The V gene end was trimmed by 3 bases and the J gene end by 14 bases; junction bases not matched to a gene: 4.

The chain combines TRBV5-1 with TRBJ2-3; 8 nucleotides agree with TRBD2. The germline gives CDR1 SGHRS, CDR2 YFSETQ. The CDR3 has 16 residues. V lost 0 bases to trimming and J lost 1 base; unmatched junction nucleotides: 4. DNA of the CDR3: TGCGCCAGCAGCTTGGACAAGCGGGGGCGCACAGATACGCAGTATTTT. Translation: CASSLDKRGRTDTQYF.

V usage is TRBV18 and J usage is TRBJ1-2; 7 bases align to TRBD1. Germline CDR1 KGHSH, CDR2 LQKENI. CDR3 length: 14 residues. Trimming removed 3 bases from V and 4 bases from J; junction bases left unmatched: 5. CDR3 coding DNA: TGTGCCAGCTCACCCCGGGACAGTGCCTATGGCTACACCTTC. Translating it yields CASSPRDSAYGYTF.

The CDR3, as DNA: TGTGCCAGCTCACCGAACAGGGGTCTTGGTCAGCCCCAGCATTTT. This sequence encodes CASSPNRGLGQPQHF. The J gene is TRBJ1-5, the V gene TRBV18; 7 bases map to TRBD1. Trimming removed 3 bases from V and 6 bases from J; junction bases left unmatched: 8. CDR1 is KGHSH and CDR2 is LQKENI in the germline V gene. The CDR3 length is 15 residues.

The V gene is TRBV29-1, the J gene TRBJ1-2; 7 bases match TRBD1. CDR1 SQVTM and CDR2 ANQGSEA come from the germline V gene. The ends lost 5 bases at V and 4 bases at J; junction bases unmatched: 4. This CDR3 is 12 amino acids long. Here the CDR3 reads CSVRTGIYGYTF. CDR3 DNA sequence: TGCAGCGTTCGGACAGGAATCTATGGCTACACCTTC. The full variable domain, its missing parts supplied by reference TRBV29-1 and TRBJ1-2, is SAVISQKPSRDICQRGTSLTIQCQVDSQVTMMFWYRQQPGQSLTLIATANQGSEATYESGFVIDKFPISRPNLTFSTLTVSNMSPEDSSIYLCSVRTGIYGYTFGSGTRLTVV.

V usage is TRBV27 and J usage is TRBJ1-5; no reliable D call. The germline V gene encodes CDR1 MNHEY and CDR2 SMNVEV (reference sequence). The V end lost 6 bases, the J end lost 1 base, and 4 bases lay between the germline ends. This CDR3 is built from 12 residues. DNA of the CDR3: TGTGCCAGCAGAGAGAGCAATCAGCCCCAGCATTTT. As protein: CASRESNQPQHF.

This chain connects TRBV19 to TRBJ1-5, with D possibly matching TRBD1 (6 bases). The CDR3 runs 14 residues. Germline assignment: CDR1 LNHDA and CDR2 SQIVND (reference sequence). V lost 1 base and J lost 7, with 11 bases in between. The CDR3 loop reads CASSIGGGHQPQHF. The CDR3, as DNA: TGTGCCAGTAGTATAGGGGGGGGGCACCAGCCCCAGCATTTT.

The chain employs TRBV9 and TRBJ2-5; tentative D call: TRBD1 (7 bases). Trimming took off 4 bases at V and 5 bases at J, with 21 bases between the two ends. The V gene's germline CDR1 is SGDLS and CDR2 YYNGEE. The CDR3 length is 16 residues. This chain's CDR3 is CASSPQGGSWLETQYF. For the CDR3, the DNA is TGTGCCAGCAGCCCCCAGGGGGGAAGTTGGTTGGAGACCCAGTACTTC.

The chain employs TRBV29-1 and TRBJ2-5; D is perhaps TRBD2 (5 bases). The CDR3 runs 11 residues. Germline CDR1 SQVTM, CDR2 ANQGSEA. CDR3 region: CSSTRGETQYF. As DNA, the CDR3 is TGCAGTTCAACTAGAGGAGAGACCCAGTACTTC.

The DNA of the CDR3 is TGTGCCAGCGAGGGCTCCAGGCTAGCGGGAAGGTACGAGCAGTACTTC. This gives the protein CASEGSRLAGRYEQYF. The chain is built from TRBV28 and TRBJ2-7; 9 positions match TRBD2. The CDR3 sequence is 16 residues long. Germline CDR1 and CDR2: MDHEN and SYDVKM. Germline trimming cut 8 bases from V and 4 bases from J; bases unmatched to any gene: 15.

The chain links TRBV5-1 to TRBJ2-1; TRBD2 matches 10 bases. Losses at the gene ends were 4 bases for V and 8 bases for J; bases not matched to a gene: 12. The germline CDR1 and CDR2 sequences are SGHRS and YFSETQ. This CDR3 contains 16 residues. CDR3 loop: CASSLSSSGGAYEQFF. The CDR3 DNA sequence: TGCGCCAGCAGCCTGTCATCGAGCGGGGGGGCCTATGAGCAGTTCTTC. Drawing the rest from reference TRBV5-1 and TRBJ2-1, the complete variable domain is KAGVTQTPRYLIKTRGQQVTLSCSPISGHRSVSWYQQTPGQGLQFLFEYFSETQRNKGNFPGRFSGRQFSNSRSEMNVSTLELGDSALYLCASSLSSSGGAYEQFFGPGTRLTVL.